This T cell receptor beta chain was recorded in a study of vaccination effects on CD4 cells after COVID-19. The CDR3 is 14 amino acids. The V end lost 5 bases, the J end lost 1 base, and 9 bases lay between the germline ends. Germline values: CDR1 MNHEY, CDR2 SMNVEV (reference sequence). A word on this clone: The antigen remains unidentified.

CD4+ T cells were isolated after less than 13 days of culture. Subjects were given two BNT162b2 or mRNA-1273 vaccine doses. A half-volume exchange with IL-2 medium occurred on days 3 and 7. Sequencing used immunoSEQ multiplex PCR; TCRdb keeps in-frame clones, though not all of them. In the table there are around 66,000 clones, 74% of which are singletons. The chain links TRBV27 to TRBJ1-5, with D possibly matching TRBD1 (5 bases). Sequencing used CD4+ T cells from PBMCs cultured without peptide, obtained after COVID-19 vaccination. The TCR sequence derives from a human donor who received a COVID-19 vaccine. CDR3: CASSPGRSNQPQHF. The CDR3 region has the DNA TGTGCCAGCAGTCCGGGACGGAGCAATCAGCCCCAGCATTTT.